The 15 T cell receptor beta chains given below trace back to one sample, sequenced in a study of blood T cells in healthy people across ages. PCR was performed a second time for about 7 to 11 cycles using a sample-barcoded 5' primer and a J-beta primer mix. TCRdb redid the calling of the 5' RACE reads with MiXCR, one entry per CDR3 protein. The sample includes hundreds of thousands of distinct CDR3 sequences, less than 80% of them seen just once. The sequenced sample consisted of blood. The receptors shown here come from a man in his thirties or forties in good health.

This chain uses TRBV28 with TRBJ2-7, with a possible D match to TRBD2 (6 bases). The last part of the DNA fits TRBJ2-1 better; the J call may be wrong. This CDR3 contains 15 residues. Germline-derived CDR1 and CDR2 are MDHEN and SYDVKM. The CDR3 protein is CASSLDPNGGYEQFF. DNA for the CDR3: TGTGCCAGCAGTTTGGACCCCAATGGGGGGTATGAGCAGTTCTTC.

As for this clonotype: The junction shows a germline mismatch at one end, possibly a read error. V usage is TRBV20-1 and J usage is TRBJ1-6, with a tentative D call TRBD1 (5 bases). The germline CDR1 and CDR2 sequences are DFQATT and SNEGSKA (reference sequence). CDR3 length: 14 residues. CDR3 in amino acids: CSASRRDDNSPLHF. CDR3 DNA: TGCAGTGCTAGCAGACGGGACGATAACTCACCCCTCCACTTT.

V is TRBV5-1 and J is TRBJ2-7; TRBD2 agrees at 8 bases. The V gene end was trimmed by 3 bases and the J gene end by 2 bases; junction bases not matched to a gene: 7. Germline lookup yields CDR1 SGHRS and CDR2 YFSETQ. The CDR3 has 15 amino acids. In DNA form, the CDR3 reads TGCGCCAGCAGCTGGCAACCGGGACTAGCCTACGAGCAGTACTTC. It specifies CASSWQPGLAYEQYF. The full variable domain, completed using reference TRBV5-1 and TRBJ2-7, is KAGVTQTPRYLIKTRGQQVTLSCSPISGHRSVSWYQQTPGQGLQFLFEYFSETQRNKGNFPGRFSGRQFSNSRSEMNVSTLELGDSALYLCASSWQPGLAYEQYFGPGTRLTVT.

This clonotype turned up a few times. The chain links TRBV12-3 or TRBV12-4 to TRBJ2-3, with TRBD2 matching 7 bases. There are 14 residues in the CDR3. V shed 6 bases and J 5 bases; nucleotides not matched to a gene: 8. The CDR3 region has the DNA TGTGCCAGCAGGCGGACTAGTAGGGTAGATACGCAGTATTTT. The encoded protein is CASRRTSRVDTQYF.

The CDR3 nucleotides read TGCGCCAGCTCGACCGGGCGGGGAGCGGAAGAGACCCAGTACTTC. Encoded protein: CASSTGRGAEETQYF. The chain has TRBV5-1 and TRBJ2-5, with D perhaps matching TRBD2 (6 bases). The CDR3 covers 15 residues. Germline-derived CDR1 and CDR2 are SGHRS and YFSETQ. The ends were cut back, 7 bases at V and 3 bases at J, with 19 bases in the middle. Supplemented by reference TRBV5-1 and TRBJ2-5, the full variable domain reads KAGVTQTPRYLIKTRGQQVTLSCSPISGHRSVSWYQQTPGQGLQFLFEYFSETQRNKGNFPGRFSGRQFSNSRSEMNVSTLELGDSALYLCASSTGRGAEETQYFGPGTRLLVL.

The chain links TRBV5-1 to TRBJ2-3; unclear D gene. CDR1 is SGHRS, CDR2 YFSETQ, per germline. The CDR3 covers 11 residues. Trimming stripped 6 bases from V and 5 bases from J, with 7 bases between. The CDR3 DNA sequence: TGCGCCAGCACGGAAATAGATACGCAGTATTTT. This sequence encodes CASTEIDTQYF. Full variable domain (remainder filled in from reference TRBV5-1 and TRBJ2-3): KAGVTQTPRYLIKTRGQQVTLSCSPISGHRSVSWYQQTPGQGLQFLFEYFSETQRNKGNFPGRFSGRQFSNSRSEMNVSTLELGDSALYLCASTEIDTQYFGPGTRLTVL.

This clonotype came up a few times. The chain joins TRBV6-6 to TRBJ1-1; D call uncertain. Germline CDR1 and CDR2: MNHNY and SVGAGI (reference sequence). The CDR3 is 14 residues long. V gave up 2 bases and J gave up 2 bases, with 9 bases separating them. CDR3: CASSYPGENTEAFF. Written as DNA, the CDR3 is TGTGCCAGCAGTTACCCCGGGGAAAACACTGAAGCTTTCTTT.

There are many counts of this clonotype. The chain couples TRBV29-1 to TRBJ2-1, with 9 nucleotides matching TRBD2. The CDR3 covers 14 residues. Germline assignment: CDR1 SQVTM and CDR2 ANQGSEA. Trimming removed 8 bases from V and 5 bases from J; junction bases left unmatched: 10. The CDR3 reads CSSAPSGGNNEQFF. CDR3 nucleotide sequence: TGCAGCTCCGCCCCGAGCGGGGGGAACAATGAGCAGTTCTTC.

V is TRBV27 and J is TRBJ2-6; D call uncertain. The V gene's germline CDR1 is MNHEY and CDR2 SMNVEV (reference sequence). CDR3 length equals 13 residues. V lost 1 base, J lost 4 bases, and 2 bases lay in between. The CDR3: CASSLWGANVLTF. CDR3 bases: TGTGCCAGCAGTTTATGGGGGGCCAACGTCCTGACTTTC.

The chain links TRBV2 to TRBJ2-5, with a tentative D call TRBD1 (5 bases). This CDR3 spans 13 amino acids. Germline lookup yields CDR1 SNHLY and CDR2 FYNNEI. Trimming took 1 base from V and 3 from J, leaving 6 bases between them. CDR3 in DNA: TGTGCCAGCAGTGAAGTAGGGGAAGAGACCCAGTACTTC. Translating gives CASSEVGEETQYF.

The chain combines TRBV10-2 with TRBJ2-3; TRBD2 matches 10 bases. The junction had 3 bases not matched to a gene; V was cut back by 1 base and J by 2 bases. The CDR3 extends over 16 amino acids. Looked up from germline, CDR1 is WSHSY and CDR2 is SAAADI. The CDR3 loop reads CASSELLAGFTDTQYF. CDR3 in DNA: TGCGCCAGCAGTGAGTTACTAGCGGGATTCACAGATACGCAGTATTTT.

This clonotype showed up just once. The rearrangement links TRBV15 to TRBJ1-5, with 8 bases matching TRBD1. This CDR3 contains 14 residues. Germline trimming cut 8 bases from V and 6 bases from J; bases unmatched to any gene: 9. Germline CDR1 is LNHNV and CDR2 is YYDKDF (reference sequence). The DNA for the CDR3 is TGTGCCACCCAGCGTCAGGGGGCGGGTCAGCCCCAGCATTTT. It is translated as CATQRQGAGQPQHF.

The chain combines TRBV27 with TRBJ2-5; 12 bases are a match to TRBD1. CDR3 size: 16 residues. Germline-derived CDR1 and CDR2 are MNHEY and SMNVEV (reference sequence). V was pared by 11 bases and J by 5 bases, with 15 bases of the junction left unmatched. DNA of the CDR3: TGTGCCTCCTACCCAGCCGGGACAGGGGGCCAGGAGACCCAGTACTTC. This encodes CASYPAGTGGQETQYF.

The chain recombines TRBV7-2 with TRBJ2-5; 8 bases agree with TRBD2. The V gene end was trimmed by 4 bases and the J gene end by 3 bases; junction bases not matched to a gene: 4. Germline V gene data show CDR1 as SGHTA and CDR2 as FQGNSA. There are 14 residues in the CDR3. The CDR3 is CASSSRGDKETQYF. CDR3 nucleotides: TGTGCCAGCAGCTCGCGGGGGGACAAAGAGACCCAGTACTTC.

At least ten counts were recorded for this clonotype. The rearrangement uses TRBV5-1 and TRBJ2-7; 8 bases align to TRBD1. Germline loops: CDR1 SGHRS, CDR2 YFSETQ. The J segment lost 3 bases and the V segment lost 0 bases, leaving 2 bases of the junction unmatched. The CDR3 runs 14 residues. Written as DNA, the CDR3 is TGCGCCAGCAGCTTGGGAGACAGGGGCTACGAGCAGTACTTC. This gives the protein CASSLGDRGYEQYF.